This T cell receptor (beta chain) was identified in a study of human T cells and chemical hapten exposure. TCRdb analysed the RACE reads with MiXCR anew, one entry per CDR3 protein. This table has tens of thousands of distinct CDR3 sequences, 8% to 13% appearing once. The time point is: patch test 2, 6 weeks after DPC sensitization. Treatment: therapeutic diphenylcyclopropenone sensitization with weekly scalp DPC. General study results and limits: Expanded TCRs produced significantly more large CDR3 similarity clusters than controls did. The number of TCRs above 1 in 1000 frequency did not change after DPC sensitization.

This clonotype was observed at least ten times. Its target is unknown. The CDR3 runs 13 residues. CDR1 and CDR2 (germline): MDHEN, SYDVKM. V lost 6 bases and J 5 bases, leaving 13 bases between the germline ends. The sample was whole blood, taken in connection with sensitization to the hapten diphenylcyclopropenone (DPC). The gene calls are TRBV28 and TRBJ2-5; perhaps TRBD2 as D (6 bases). This sequence was found in a woman aged 50 to 60 with alopecia areata. Some clones in this sample may be carry-over from other donors' samples. This CDR3 is CASSDREYETQYF. CDR3 DNA: TGTGCCAGCAGCGATCGGGAGTATGAGACCCAGTACTTC.